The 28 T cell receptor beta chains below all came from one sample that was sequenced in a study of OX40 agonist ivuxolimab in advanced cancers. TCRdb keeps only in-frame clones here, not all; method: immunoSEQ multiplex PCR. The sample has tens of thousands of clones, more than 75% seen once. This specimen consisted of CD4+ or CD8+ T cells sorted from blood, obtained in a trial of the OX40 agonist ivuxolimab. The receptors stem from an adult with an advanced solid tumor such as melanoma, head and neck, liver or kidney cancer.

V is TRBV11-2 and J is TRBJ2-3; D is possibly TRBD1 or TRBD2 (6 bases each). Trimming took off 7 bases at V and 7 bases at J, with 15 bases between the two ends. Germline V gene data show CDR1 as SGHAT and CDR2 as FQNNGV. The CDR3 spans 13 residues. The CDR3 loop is CASKGDSANTQYF. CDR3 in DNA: TGTGCCAGCAAGGGGGACTCAGCCAATACGCAGTATTTT.

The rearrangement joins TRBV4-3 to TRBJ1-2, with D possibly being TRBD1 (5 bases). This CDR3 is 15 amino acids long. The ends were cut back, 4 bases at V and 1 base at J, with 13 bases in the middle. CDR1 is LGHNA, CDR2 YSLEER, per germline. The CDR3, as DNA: TGCGCCAGCAGCCCGACGTCCCAGGGTAACTATGGCTACACCTTC. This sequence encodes CASSPTSQGNYGYTF.

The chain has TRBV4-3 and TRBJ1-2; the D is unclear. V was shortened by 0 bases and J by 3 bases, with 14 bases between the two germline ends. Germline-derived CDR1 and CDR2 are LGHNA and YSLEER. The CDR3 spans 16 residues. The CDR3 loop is CASSQEIRFFDYGYTF. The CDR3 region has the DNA TGCGCCAGCAGCCAAGAGATACGGTTTTTCGACTATGGCTACACCTTC.

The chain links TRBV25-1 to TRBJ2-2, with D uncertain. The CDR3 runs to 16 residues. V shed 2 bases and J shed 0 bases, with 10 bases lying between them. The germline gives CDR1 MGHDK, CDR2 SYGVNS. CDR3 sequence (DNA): TGTGCCAGCAGTGAACGGTCGCTGGCGAACACCGGGGAGCTGTTTTTT. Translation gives CASSERSLANTGELFF.

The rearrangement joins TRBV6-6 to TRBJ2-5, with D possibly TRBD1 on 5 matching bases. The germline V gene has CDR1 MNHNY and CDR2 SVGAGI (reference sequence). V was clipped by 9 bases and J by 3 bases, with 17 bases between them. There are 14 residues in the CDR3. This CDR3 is CASGGASWKETQYF. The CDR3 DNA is TGTGCCAGTGGTGGGGCATCGTGGAAAGAGACCCAGTACTTC.

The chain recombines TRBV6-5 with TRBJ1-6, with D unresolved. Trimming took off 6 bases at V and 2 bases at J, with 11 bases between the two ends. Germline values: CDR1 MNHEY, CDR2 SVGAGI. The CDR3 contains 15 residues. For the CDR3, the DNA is TGTGCCAGCAGAAGACTAGAAGCCTATAATTCACCCCTCCACTTT. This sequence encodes CASRRLEAYNSPLHF.

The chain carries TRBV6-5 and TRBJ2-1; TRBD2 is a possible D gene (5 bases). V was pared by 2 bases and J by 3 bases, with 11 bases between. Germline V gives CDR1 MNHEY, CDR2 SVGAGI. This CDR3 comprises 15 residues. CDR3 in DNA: TGTGCCAGCAGTTACGAGTGGAGGAACTACAATGAGCAGTTCTTC. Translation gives CASSYEWRNYNEQFF.

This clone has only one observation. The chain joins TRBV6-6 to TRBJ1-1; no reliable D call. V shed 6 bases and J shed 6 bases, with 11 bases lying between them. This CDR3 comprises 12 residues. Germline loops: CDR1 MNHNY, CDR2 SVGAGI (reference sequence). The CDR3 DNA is TGTGCCAGCAGACCCCCCACGGCTGAAGCTTTCTTT. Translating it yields CASRPPTAEAFF.

The CDR3: CASSLPGTASTDTQYF. CDR3 bases: TGCGCCAGCAGCTTGCCCGGAACAGCTAGCACAGATACGCAGTATTTT. The chain couples TRBV5-1 to TRBJ2-3; D gene unclear. CDR3 length equals 16 residues. Trimming cost V 1 base and J 0 bases, with 12 bases left between them. The V gene's germline CDR1 is SGHRS and CDR2 YFSETQ.

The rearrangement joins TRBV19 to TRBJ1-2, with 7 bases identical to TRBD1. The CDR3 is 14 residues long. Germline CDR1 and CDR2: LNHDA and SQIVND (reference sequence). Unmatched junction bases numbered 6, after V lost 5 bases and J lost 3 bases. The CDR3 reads CASSVTGLYYGYTF. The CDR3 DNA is TGTGCCAGTAGTGTGACAGGGCTTTACTATGGCTACACCTTC.

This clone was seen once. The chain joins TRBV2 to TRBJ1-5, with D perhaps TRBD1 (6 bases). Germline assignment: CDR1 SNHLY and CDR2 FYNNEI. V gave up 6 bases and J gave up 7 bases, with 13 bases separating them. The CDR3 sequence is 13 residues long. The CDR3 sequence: CASRQGPGQPQHF. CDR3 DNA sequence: TGTGCCAGCAGACAGGGTCCGGGGCAGCCCCAGCATTTT.

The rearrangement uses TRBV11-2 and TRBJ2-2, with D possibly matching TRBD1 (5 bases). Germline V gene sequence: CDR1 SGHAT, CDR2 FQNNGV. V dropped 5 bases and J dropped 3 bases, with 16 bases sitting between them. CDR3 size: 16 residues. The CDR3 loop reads CASSPRVDTYTGELFF. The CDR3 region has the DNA TGTGCCAGCAGCCCTAGGGTGGACACCTACACCGGGGAGCTGTTTTTT.

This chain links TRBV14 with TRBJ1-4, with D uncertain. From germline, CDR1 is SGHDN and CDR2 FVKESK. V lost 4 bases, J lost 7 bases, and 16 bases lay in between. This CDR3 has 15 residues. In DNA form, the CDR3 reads TGTGCCAGCAGCCCCCCGGCTCAGGTGGGTGAAAAACTGTTTTTT. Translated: CASSPPAQVGEKLFF. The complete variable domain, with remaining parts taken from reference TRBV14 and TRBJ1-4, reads EAGVTQFPSHSVIEKGQTVTLRCDPISGHDNLYWYRRVMGKEIKFLLHFVKESKQDESGMPNNRFLAERTGGTYSTLKVQPAELEDSGVYFCASSPPAQVGEKLFFGSGTQLSVL.

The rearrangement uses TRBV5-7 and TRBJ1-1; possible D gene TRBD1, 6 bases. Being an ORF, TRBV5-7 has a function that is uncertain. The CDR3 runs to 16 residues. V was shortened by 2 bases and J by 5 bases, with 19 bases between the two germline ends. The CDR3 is CASSFTGQNVPTEAFF. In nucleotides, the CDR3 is TGTGCCAGCAGCTTCACCGGACAGAATGTTCCTACTGAAGCTTTCTTT.

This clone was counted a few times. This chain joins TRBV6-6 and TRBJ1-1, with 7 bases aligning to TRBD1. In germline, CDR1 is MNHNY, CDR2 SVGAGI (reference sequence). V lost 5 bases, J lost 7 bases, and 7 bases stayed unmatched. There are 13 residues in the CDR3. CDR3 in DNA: TGTGCCAGCAGTGTCCAGGGGGGACGTGAAGCTTTCTTT. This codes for CASSVQGGREAFF.

CDR3 sequence: CASSRKRPGGFWNGGELFF. CDR3 coding DNA: TGCGCCAGCAGCCGCAAACGCCCAGGGGGTTTTTGGAATGGCGGGGAGCTGTTTTTT. V usage is TRBV4-3 and J usage is TRBJ2-2, with TRBD1 identical over 7 bases. Germline V gives CDR1 LGHNA, CDR2 YSLEER. With V trimmed by 4 bases and J by 7 bases, 21 bases remained unmatched. This CDR3 has 19 amino acids.

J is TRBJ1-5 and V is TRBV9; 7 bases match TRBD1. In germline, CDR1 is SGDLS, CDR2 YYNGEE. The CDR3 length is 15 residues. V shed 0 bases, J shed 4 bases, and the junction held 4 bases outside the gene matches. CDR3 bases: TGTGCCAGCAGCGTAGATACAGGGGAGAATCAGCCCCAGCATTTT. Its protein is CASSVDTGENQPQHF.

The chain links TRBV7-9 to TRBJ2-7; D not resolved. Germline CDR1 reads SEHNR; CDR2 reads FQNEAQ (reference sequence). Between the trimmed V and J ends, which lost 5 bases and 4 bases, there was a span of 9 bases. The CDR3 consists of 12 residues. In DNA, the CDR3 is TGTGCCAGCAGCCCCCACGTATACGAGCAGTACTTC. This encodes CASSPHVYEQYF.

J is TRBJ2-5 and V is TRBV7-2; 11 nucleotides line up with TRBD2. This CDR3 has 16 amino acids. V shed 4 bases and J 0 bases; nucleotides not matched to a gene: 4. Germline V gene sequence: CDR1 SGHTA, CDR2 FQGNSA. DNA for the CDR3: TGTGCCAGCAGCTCTCGACTAGCGGGAAACCAAGAGACCCAGTACTTC. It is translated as CASSSRLAGNQETQYF.

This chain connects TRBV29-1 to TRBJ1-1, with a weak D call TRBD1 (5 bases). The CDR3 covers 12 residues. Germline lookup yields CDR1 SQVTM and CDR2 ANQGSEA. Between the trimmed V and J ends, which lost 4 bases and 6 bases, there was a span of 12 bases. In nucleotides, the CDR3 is TGCAGCGTTGGAGGGGAGGGTGCTGAAGCTTTCTTT. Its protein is CSVGGEGAEAFF.

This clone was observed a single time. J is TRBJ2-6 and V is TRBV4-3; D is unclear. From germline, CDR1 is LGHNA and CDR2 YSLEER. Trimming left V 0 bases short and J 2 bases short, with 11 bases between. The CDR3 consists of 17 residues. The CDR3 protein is CASSQDFRVAGANVLTF. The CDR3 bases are TGCGCCAGCAGCCAAGATTTTAGAGTTGCTGGGGCCAACGTCCTGACTTTC.

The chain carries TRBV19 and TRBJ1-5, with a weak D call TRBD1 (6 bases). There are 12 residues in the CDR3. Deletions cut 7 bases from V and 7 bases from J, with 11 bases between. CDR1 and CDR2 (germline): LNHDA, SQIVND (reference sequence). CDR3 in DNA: TGTGCCAGTATGCAGGGGAGCCAGCCCCAGCATTTT. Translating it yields CASMQGSQPQHF.

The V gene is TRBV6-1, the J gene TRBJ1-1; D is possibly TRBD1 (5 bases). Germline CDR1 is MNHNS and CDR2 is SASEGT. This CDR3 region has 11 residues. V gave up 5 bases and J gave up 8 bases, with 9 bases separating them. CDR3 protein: CASSIRDEAFF. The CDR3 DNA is TGTGCCAGCAGTATAAGGGACGAAGCTTTCTTT.

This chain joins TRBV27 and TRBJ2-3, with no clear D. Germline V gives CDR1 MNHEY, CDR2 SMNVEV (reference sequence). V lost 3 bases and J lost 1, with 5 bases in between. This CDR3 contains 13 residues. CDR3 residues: CASSFYGTDTQYF. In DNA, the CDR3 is TGTGCCAGCAGTTTTTACGGCACAGATACGCAGTATTTT.

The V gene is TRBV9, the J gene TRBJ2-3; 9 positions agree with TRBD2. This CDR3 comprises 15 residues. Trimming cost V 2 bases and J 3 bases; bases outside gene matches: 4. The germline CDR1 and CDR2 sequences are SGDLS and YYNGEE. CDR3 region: CASSVLAGLTDTQYF. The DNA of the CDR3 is TGTGCCAGCAGCGTCCTAGCGGGGTTAACAGATACGCAGTATTTT.

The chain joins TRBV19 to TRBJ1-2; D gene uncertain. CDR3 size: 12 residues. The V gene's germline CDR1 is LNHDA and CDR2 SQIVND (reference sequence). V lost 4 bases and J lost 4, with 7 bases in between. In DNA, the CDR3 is TGTGCCAGTAGTAAAGTTGGCTATGGCTACACCTTC. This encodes CASSKVGYGYTF.

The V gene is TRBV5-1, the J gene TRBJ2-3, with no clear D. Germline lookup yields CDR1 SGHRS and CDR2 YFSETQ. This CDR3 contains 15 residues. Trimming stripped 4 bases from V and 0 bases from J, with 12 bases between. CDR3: CASSRMGSSTDTQYF. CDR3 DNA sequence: TGCGCCAGCAGCCGGATGGGGTCCAGCACAGATACGCAGTATTTT.

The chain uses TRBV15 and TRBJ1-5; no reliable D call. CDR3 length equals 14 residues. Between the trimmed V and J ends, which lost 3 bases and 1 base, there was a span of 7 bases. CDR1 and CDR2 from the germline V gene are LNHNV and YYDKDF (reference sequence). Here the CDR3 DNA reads TGTGCCACCAGCAGTCTCCTCAGCAATCAGCCCCAGCATTTT. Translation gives CATSSLLSNQPQHF.